Reported below is one TCR beta chain. Its specificity is not known. Libraries used 5'RACE template switching adding universal primer site and UMIs. After re-calling the 5' RACE reads, TCRdb lists one entry per CDR3 protein, DNA absent. The sample features around 280,000 distinct CDR3 sequences, with around 0.37% in its top ten. CDR1 and CDR2 (germline): LNHNV, YYDKDF (reference sequence). The CDR3 extends over 18 amino acids. The data originate from a study of T cells expressing NK-cell markers. Study background: Seropositivity for HCMV was found in most of the eight sequenced donors, with one seronegative.

Regarding the study as a whole: In a handful of donors, dominant CD3+CD56+NKG2C+ clones formed roughly 1.0-7.5% of CD8+ cells. It was still unclear whether expanded NKG2C+ T cell clones were HCMV specific.

This chain joins TRBV15 and TRBJ2-6; with no DNA, the TCRdb D assignment of TRBD2 cannot be verified. This TCR came from a young man in good health. Sequencing was carried out using blood T cells: a sorted CD56 or NKG2C T cell subset, CD4+ or CD8+ T cells, or bulk PBMC T cells (not recorded which). The CDR3 sequence: CATSTGTSGYSGANVLTF.